The clone carrying this T cell receptor (beta chain) has only a few counts. These data are taken from a study of blood T cell repertoires in COVID-19. Methods used by the authors: Amplification of reference gene primers provided the estimated nucleated cell counts. Here immunoSEQ multiplex PCR was the method, and the copy in TCRdb shows in-frame clones only, minus some. V and J calls and clone size are given by that table; D and trimming were obtained from the DNA. The data contain over 80,000 clones, 70% to 90% of them singletons. V gave up 1 base and J gave up 6 bases, with 10 bases separating them. The CDR3 contains 14 residues. The V gene's germline CDR1 is SEHNR and CDR2 FQNEAQ (reference sequence).

This receptor was taken from an older man with active or convalescent COVID-19. This chain links TRBV7-9 with TRBJ2-4, with D hard to call. Sequenced material: peripheral blood. CDR3 DNA: TGTGCCAGCAGCTTAGTTCCGACATCAAACATTCAGTACTTC. It is translated as CASSLVPTSNIQYF.